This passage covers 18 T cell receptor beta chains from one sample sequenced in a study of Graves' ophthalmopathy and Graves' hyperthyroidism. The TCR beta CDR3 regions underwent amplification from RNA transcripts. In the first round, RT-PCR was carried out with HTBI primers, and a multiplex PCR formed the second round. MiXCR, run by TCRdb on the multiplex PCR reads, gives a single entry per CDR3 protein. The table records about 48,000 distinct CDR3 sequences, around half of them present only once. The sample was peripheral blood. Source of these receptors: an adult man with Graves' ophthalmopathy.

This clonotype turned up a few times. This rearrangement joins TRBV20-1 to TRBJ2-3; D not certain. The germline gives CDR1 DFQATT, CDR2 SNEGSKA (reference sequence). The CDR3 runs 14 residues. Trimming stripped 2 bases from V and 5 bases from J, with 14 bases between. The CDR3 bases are TGCAGTGCTAGATTTGTGGTCCCAAGAGATACGCAGTATTTT. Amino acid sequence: CSARFVVPRDTQYF.

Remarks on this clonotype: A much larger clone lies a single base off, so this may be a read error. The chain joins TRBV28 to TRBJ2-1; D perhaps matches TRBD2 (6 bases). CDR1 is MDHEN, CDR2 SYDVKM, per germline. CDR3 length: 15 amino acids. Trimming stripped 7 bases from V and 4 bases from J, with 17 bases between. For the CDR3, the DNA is TGTGCCAGCACCGCCGGGGGACCAGCTTACAATGAGCAGTTCTTC. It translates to CASTAGGPAYNEQFF.

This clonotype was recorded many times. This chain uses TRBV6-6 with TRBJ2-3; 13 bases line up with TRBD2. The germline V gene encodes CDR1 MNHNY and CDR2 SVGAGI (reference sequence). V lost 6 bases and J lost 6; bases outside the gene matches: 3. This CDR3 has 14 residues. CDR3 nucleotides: TGTGCCAGCAGCCCGACTAGCGGGGGGGATACGCAGTATTTT. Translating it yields CASSPTSGGDTQYF.

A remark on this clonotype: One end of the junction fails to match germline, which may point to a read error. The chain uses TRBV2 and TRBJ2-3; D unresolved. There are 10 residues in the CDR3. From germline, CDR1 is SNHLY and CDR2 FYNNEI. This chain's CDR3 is CASSWDTLYF. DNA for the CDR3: TGTGCCAGCTCCTGGGATACGCTGTATTTT.

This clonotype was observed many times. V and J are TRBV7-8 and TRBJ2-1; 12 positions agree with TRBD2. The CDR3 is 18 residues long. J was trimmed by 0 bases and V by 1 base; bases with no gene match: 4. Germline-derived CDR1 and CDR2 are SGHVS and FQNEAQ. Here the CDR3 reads CASSLVASGGASYNEQFF. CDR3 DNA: TGTGCCAGCAGCTTAGTGGCTAGCGGGGGGGCCTCCTACAATGAGCAGTTCTTC.

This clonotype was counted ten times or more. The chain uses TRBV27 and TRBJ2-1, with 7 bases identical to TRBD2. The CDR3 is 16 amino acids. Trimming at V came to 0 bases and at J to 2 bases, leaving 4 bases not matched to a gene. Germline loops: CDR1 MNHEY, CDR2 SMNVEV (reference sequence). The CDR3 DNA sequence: TGTGCCAGCAGTTTATCGCCGGGGAGGGCCTACAATGAGCAGTTCTTC. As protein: CASSLSPGRAYNEQFF.

CDR3 amino acids: CASSSSGAYEQYF. The CDR3 DNA reads TGTGCCAGCAGTTCGTCTGGGGCCTACGAGCAGTACTTC. This chain uses TRBV2 with TRBJ2-7; D is unresolved. The ends were cut back, 5 bases at V and 2 bases at J, with 10 bases in the middle. Germline V CDR1 and CDR2: SNHLY, FYNNEI. The length of the CDR3 is 13 residues. Full variable domain (remainder filled in from reference TRBV2 and TRBJ2-7): EPEVTQTPSHQVTQMGQEVILRCVPISNHLYFYWYRQILGQKVEFLVSFYNNEISEKSEIFDDQFSVERPDGSNFTLKIRSTKLEDSAMYFCASSSSGAYEQYFGPGTRLTVT.

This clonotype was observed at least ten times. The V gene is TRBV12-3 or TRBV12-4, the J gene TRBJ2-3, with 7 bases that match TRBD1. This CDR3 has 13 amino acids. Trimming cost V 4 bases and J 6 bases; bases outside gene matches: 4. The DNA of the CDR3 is TGTGCCAGCAGTTCGACAGGGCTGGATACGCAGTATTTT. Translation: CASSSTGLDTQYF.

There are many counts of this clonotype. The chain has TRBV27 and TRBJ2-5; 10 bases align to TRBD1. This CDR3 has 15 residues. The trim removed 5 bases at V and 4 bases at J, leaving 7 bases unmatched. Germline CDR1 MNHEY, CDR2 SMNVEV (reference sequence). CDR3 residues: CASSPRQGAGETQYF. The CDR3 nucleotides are TGTGCCAGCAGTCCACGACAGGGGGCAGGAGAGACCCAGTACTTC.

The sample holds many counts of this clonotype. The CDR3 DNA is TGTGCCAGCAGCGCAGGACCCGGGACCCCGGGCCACAATGAGCAGTTCTTC. Its translation: CASSAGPGTPGHNEQFF. The rearrangement links TRBV11-2 to TRBJ2-1; D may match TRBD1 or TRBD2 (5 bases each). The CDR3 is 17 amino acids. Germline V CDR1 and CDR2: SGHAT, FQNNGV. The V and J ends lost 5 bases and 5 bases respectively, with 22 bases between them. Based on the CDR3 plus reference TRBV11-2 and TRBJ2-1, the full variable domain is EAGVAQSPRYKIIEKRQSVAFWCNPISGHATLYWYQQILGQGPKLLIQFQNNGVVDDSQLPKDRFSAERLKGVDSTLKIQPAKLEDSAVYLCASSAGPGTPGHNEQFFGPGTRLTVL.

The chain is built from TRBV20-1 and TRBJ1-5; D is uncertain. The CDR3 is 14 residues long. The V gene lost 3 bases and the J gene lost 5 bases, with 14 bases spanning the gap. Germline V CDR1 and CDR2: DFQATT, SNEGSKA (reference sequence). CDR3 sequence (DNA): TGCAGTGCTAGGGTGAACAACTCCTATCAGCCCCAGCATTTT. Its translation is CSARVNNSYQPQHF.

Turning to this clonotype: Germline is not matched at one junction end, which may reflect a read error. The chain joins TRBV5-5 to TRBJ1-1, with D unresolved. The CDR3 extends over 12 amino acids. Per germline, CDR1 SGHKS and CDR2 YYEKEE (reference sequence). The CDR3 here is CASSLVDIEAFF. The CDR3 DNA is TGTGCCAGCAGCTTGGTAGACATTGAAGCGTTCTTT.

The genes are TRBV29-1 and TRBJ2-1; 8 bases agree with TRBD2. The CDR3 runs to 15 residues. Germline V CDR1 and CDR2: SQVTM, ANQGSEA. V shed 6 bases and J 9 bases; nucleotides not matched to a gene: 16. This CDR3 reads CSVSTSGGLTGEQFF. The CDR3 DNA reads TGCAGCGTATCTACCAGCGGGGGTTTAACAGGTGAGCAGTTCTTC.

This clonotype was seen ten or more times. CDR3 residues: CAWTSDYNEQFF. Written as DNA, the CDR3 is TGTGCCTGGACTAGCGATTACAATGAGCAGTTCTTC. The chain employs TRBV30 and TRBJ2-1; D might be TRBD2 (6 bases). This CDR3 is built from 12 residues. Germline loops: CDR1 GTSNPN, CDR2 SVGIG (reference sequence). The V gene lost 4 bases and the J gene lost 4 bases, with 8 bases spanning the gap.

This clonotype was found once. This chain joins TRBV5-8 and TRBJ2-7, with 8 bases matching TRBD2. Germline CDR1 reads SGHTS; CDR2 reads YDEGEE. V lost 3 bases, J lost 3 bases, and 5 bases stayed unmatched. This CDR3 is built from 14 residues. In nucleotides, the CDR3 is TGTGCCAGCAGCTGGCTCGGGGGGGGCTACGAGCAGTACTTC. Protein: CASSWLGGGYEQYF.

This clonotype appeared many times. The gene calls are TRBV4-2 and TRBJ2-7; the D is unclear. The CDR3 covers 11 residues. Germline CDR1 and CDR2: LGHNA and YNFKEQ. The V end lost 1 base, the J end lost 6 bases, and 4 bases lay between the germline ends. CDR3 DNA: TGTGCCAGCAGCCAAGGAGTCGAGCAGTACTTC. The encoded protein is CASSQGVEQYF.

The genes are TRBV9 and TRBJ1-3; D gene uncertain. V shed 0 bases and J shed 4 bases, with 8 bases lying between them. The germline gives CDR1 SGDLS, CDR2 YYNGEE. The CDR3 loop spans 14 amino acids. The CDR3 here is CASSVGVAGNTIYF. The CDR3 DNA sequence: TGTGCCAGCAGCGTAGGGGTAGCCGGAAACACCATATATTTT.

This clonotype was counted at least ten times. CDR3 nucleotides: TGTGCCAGCAGTGAAGCGTTGACACCGACTAACTATGGCTACACCTTC. Translated, it gives CASSEALTPTNYGYTF. This chain links TRBV6-1 with TRBJ1-2; D is uncertain. Germline V lookup: CDR1 MNHNS, CDR2 SASEGT. CDR3 length: 16 residues. Trimming pared 0 bases from V and 0 bases from J, leaving 11 bases between.